What follows are 13 T cell receptor beta chains derived from one specimen sequenced in a study of control samples from healthy donors and cancer patients. This table comes from immunoSEQ multiplex PCR, and its TCRdb copy is limited to in-frame clones, with some not included. The top ten hold about 0.73% of the sample, which has 150,000 to 200,000 clones, roughly 92% seen once. The sequencing input was blood. The receptor source for this set is a woman aged 25 to 39 in good health.

The chain combines TRBV5-8 with TRBJ2-3; D not resolved. V was trimmed by 0 bases and J by 2 bases, leaving 4 bases between them. The CDR3 extends over 13 amino acids. Germline V lookup: CDR1 SGHTS, CDR2 YDEGEE. CDR3 DNA: TGTGCCAGCAGCTTGGCATTCACAGATACGCAGTATTTT. Residues: CASSLAFTDTQYF. The full variable domain, completed using reference TRBV5-8 and TRBJ2-3, is EAGVTQSPTHLIKTRGQQATLRCSPISGHTSVYWYQQALGLGLQFLLWYDEGEERNRGNFPPRFSGRQFPNYSSELNVNALELEDSALYLCASSLAFTDTQYFGPGTRLTVL.

J is TRBJ2-7 and V is TRBV6-5, with D perhaps being TRBD1 or TRBD2 (5 bases each). Germline V CDR1 and CDR2: MNHEY, SVGAGI. The V and J ends lost 0 bases and 6 bases respectively, with 15 bases between them. This CDR3 has 15 residues. CDR3 bases: TGTGCCAGCAGTTACTCGGAGGATGGGACGAGCGAGCAGTACTTC. Amino acids: CASSYSEDGTSEQYF.

The chain is built from TRBV5-6 and TRBJ2-1; 9 positions agree with TRBD2. Germline CDR1 and CDR2: SGHDT and YYEEEE. CDR3 length: 17 amino acids. The V segment lost 3 bases and the J segment 5 bases; nucleotides outside the gene matches: 12. In DNA, the CDR3 is TGTGCCAGCAGCTATGCCAATAGCGGGAGTTTCCACAATGAGCAGTTCTTC. Translated, it gives CASSYANSGSFHNEQFF.

This chain connects TRBV15 to TRBJ2-5; the match to TRBD1 covers 9 bases. Germline V gives CDR1 LNHNV, CDR2 YYDKDF (reference sequence). V lost 5 bases, J lost 3 bases, and 1 base stayed unmatched. This CDR3 contains 13 residues. Here the CDR3 reads CATSRTGEETQYF. DNA for the CDR3: TGTGCCACCAGCCGGACAGGGGAAGAGACCCAGTACTTC. Drawing the rest from reference TRBV15 and TRBJ2-5, the complete variable domain is DAMVIQNPRYQVTQFGKPVTLSCSQTLNHNVMYWYQQKSSQAPKLLFHYYDKDFNNEADTPDNFQSRRPNTSFCFLDIRSPGLGDTAMYLCATSRTGEETQYFGPGTRLLVL.

The genes are TRBV9 and TRBJ1-3, with D perhaps TRBD1 (6 bases). Trimming removed 3 bases at V and 4 bases at J, with 17 bases between. The CDR3 covers 16 residues. Germline values: CDR1 SGDLS, CDR2 YYNGEE. DNA for the CDR3: TGTGCCAGCAGCGCCGGGACACCCCAGTCCGGAAACACCATATATTTT. Translating gives CASSAGTPQSGNTIYF.

The CDR3 DNA follows: TGCGCCAGCAGCCCCTCGGAGAATCAGCCCCAGCATTTT. Its translation: CASSPSENQPQHF. The chain uses TRBV5-1 and TRBJ1-5; D not certain. V shed 4 bases and J shed 4 bases, with 9 bases lying between them. Germline V CDR1 and CDR2: SGHRS, YFSETQ. The CDR3 covers 13 residues.

The chain carries TRBV3-1 (or the pseudogene TRBV3-2) and TRBJ2-1; 8 bases map to TRBD2. Germline V lookup: CDR1 LGHDT, CDR2 YNNKEL (reference sequence). The CDR3 has 17 residues. V shed 4 bases and J 3 bases; nucleotides not matched to a gene: 11. This CDR3 reads CASSPPSGGRRYNEQFF. DNA for the CDR3: TGTGCCAGCAGCCCACCATCGGGCGGGAGGCGCTACAATGAGCAGTTCTTC.

V usage is TRBV4-1 and J usage is TRBJ1-6; no reliable D call. Trimming took 3 bases from V and 3 from J, leaving 9 bases between them. The CDR3 is 15 residues long. In germline, CDR1 is MGHRA, CDR2 YSYEKL. The CDR3 protein is CASSQAGFYNSPLHF. The DNA for the CDR3 is TGCGCCAGCAGCCAGGCAGGTTTCTATAATTCACCCCTCCACTTT.

This chain uses TRBV28 with TRBJ2-1, with D perhaps matching TRBD2 (6 bases). CDR1 MDHEN and CDR2 SYDVKM come from the germline V gene. Trimming removed 2 bases at V and 5 bases at J, with 10 bases between. The CDR3 is 14 residues long. CDR3 in amino acids: CASSLGTPNNEQFF. For the CDR3, the DNA is TGTGCCAGCAGTTTAGGGACTCCCAACAATGAGCAGTTCTTC.

The sample holds one count of this clone. This chain links TRBV7-2 with TRBJ2-1; 7 bases are shared with TRBD2. The CDR3 is made up of 16 amino acids. The V gene end was trimmed by 5 bases and the J gene end by 15 bases; junction bases not matched to a gene: 22. Germline CDR1 is SGHTA and CDR2 is FQGNSA. This CDR3 reads CASSPQIGGSSLRAFF. The DNA for the CDR3 is TGTGCCAGCAGCCCCCAGATCGGCGGGAGTTCGCTTAGGGCGTTCTTC.

The V and J genes are TRBV28 and TRBJ2-7; D ambiguous. This CDR3 has 12 residues. The V and J ends lost 5 bases and 3 bases respectively, with 8 bases between them. Looked up from germline, CDR1 is MDHEN and CDR2 is SYDVKM. The CDR3 bases are TGTGCCAGCAGTGTTCAGTTCTACGAGCAGTACTTC. As protein: CASSVQFYEQYF.

The chain uses TRBV4-2 and TRBJ2-7; tentative D call: TRBD2 (5 bases). CDR1 is LGHNA, CDR2 YNFKEQ, per germline. The CDR3 totals 17 residues. V lost 1 base, J lost 3 bases, and 19 bases lay in between. The CDR3 DNA is TGTGCCAGCAGCCAAGTGGCTTTCGGAGCGGACCGCTACGAGCAGTACTTC. Translated: CASSQVAFGADRYEQYF.

The V call is TRBV6-2 or TRBV6-3, the J call TRBJ2-1, with TRBD2 identical over 9 bases. The CDR3 is made up of 17 amino acids. Germline CDR1 MNHEY, CDR2 SVGEGT. With 4 bases clipped from V and 7 bases from J, the junction kept 14 bases outside the gene matches. CDR3 bases: TGTGCCAGCAGTTGGACTCTAGCGGGATCAGAGGAAAATGAGCAGTTCTTC. This gives the protein CASSWTLAGSEENEQFF.